This T cell receptor (beta chain) derives from a study of identical twins. Points from the study as a whole: Not following the same donors, the study drew its conclusions from cross-sectional statistical analysis. Excess sharing by twins proved weaker in beta out-of-frame sequences.

A single record per CDR3 protein comes from TCRdb applying MiXCR to the 5' RACE reads. This table has more than 400,000 distinct CDR3 sequences, approximately 16% appearing once. This clonotype was observed a handful of times. Its antigen is still unknown. At one boundary the junction diverges from the germline segment, which might be a read error. This CDR3 comprises 16 residues. Germline CDR1 and CDR2: DFQATT and SNEGSKA (reference sequence). Every donor was a healthy Caucasian. This sample was shared with a second study, whose subject was yellow fever vaccine responses in identical twins.

The V and J genes are TRBV20-1 and TRBJ2-3; TRBD2 aligns across 8 bases. The sample comprised CD4+ T cells sorted from blood. The clonotype comes from a woman aged 18-29 years in good health. The CDR3 nucleotides are TGCTGTGCTAGAGATCTTCTAGCGGGTTTCACAGATACGCAGTATTTT. Amino acid sequence: CCARDLLAGFTDTQYF.